This T cell receptor (beta chain) was documented in a study of cytomegalovirus exposure and HLA in healthy donors. At the level of the study: The approximately 100 million unique TCR beta sequences, from 150 million to 200 million T cells, were found by an earlier analysis.

This clone was detected only a few times. Its antigen is not known. Germline V gene data show CDR1 as SGHNT and CDR2 as YYREEE (reference sequence). J gave up 4 bases and V 3 bases, and 5 bases lay outside the gene matches. The CDR3 loop spans 14 amino acids. Study-wide results and limits: Most CMV-associated TCR beta chains were later found to appear HLA-restricted. Equally common other TCR beta chains were less clonally expanded than HLA-associated ones, a later analysis found. In an earlier analysis, productive rearrangement rates for most beta V segments clustered near 87% or 30%.

Primers: 60 Vbeta forward and 13 Jbeta reverse. Only in-frame clones appear in the TCRdb table, and some are missing; sequencing was by immunoSEQ multiplex PCR. The top ten hold about 2.5% of the sample, which has some 90,000 clones, roughly two thirds seen once. This TCR was sampled from a middle-aged man in good health and CMV-seronegative. The specimen sequenced was PBMCs. The chain recombines TRBV5-4 with TRBJ1-2; 8 bases are a match to TRBD1. The CDR3 DNA is TGTGCCAGCAGCTGGGGACAGGAGAGCTATGGCTACACCTTC. Residues: CASSWGQESYGYTF.